This T cell receptor beta chain came from a study of blood T cell repertoires in COVID-19. Study at large: COVID-19 samples collected from the United States, Italy and Spain covered acute and convalescent phases. T cells, B-cell-depleted T cells, or PBMCs supplied cDNA or gDNA.

Source study methods: From reference gene primer amplification, estimates of nucleated cell counts were derived. Data came from immunoSEQ multiplex PCR; TCRdb stores just in-frame clones and leaves some out. From that table come the V and J calls and clone size; the DNA was used to work out D and trimming. The sample has 150,000 to 200,000 clones, around four fifths seen once. The CDR3 extends over 15 amino acids. Germline lookup yields CDR1 MNHEY and CDR2 SVGEGT. Trimming removed 5 bases from V and 4 bases from J; junction bases left unmatched: 9. The sequence derives from a woman in her sixties or seventies who had recovered from COVID-19. The gene calls are TRBV6-2 or TRBV6-3 and TRBJ2-5; 8 nucleotides match TRBD2. Sequenced input: peripheral blood. In DNA, the CDR3 is TGTGCCAGCAGTCAAAGGCTAGCGGGCCGAGAGACCCAGTACTTC. It is translated as CASSQRLAGRETQYF.